The clone carrying this TCR beta chain was counted only a few times. The record originates from a study of T cell repertoires in aging, cancer and after chemotherapy. A mixed TRB-A/B primer pool amplified rearranged TRB by multiplex touch-down PCR. TCRdb fed the multiplex PCR reads into MiXCR, producing one record per CDR3 protein. The sample lists over 800 distinct CDR3 sequences, less than 15% occurring once. The template was genomic DNA from peripheral blood, not RNA. Germline CDR1 and CDR2: MDHEN and SYDVKM. V dropped 5 bases and J dropped 0 bases, with 14 bases sitting between them. The CDR3 spans 16 residues.

The V gene is TRBV28, the J gene TRBJ2-4; D remains ambiguous. The specimen sequenced was blood. The clonotype comes from a human donor with a solid tumor. The CDR3 sequence: CASSPPLSLAKNIQYF. CDR3 DNA: TGTGCCAGCAGTCCCCCACTGTCTTTAGCCAAAAACATTCAGTACTTC.